This entry lists 19 T cell receptor beta chains sequenced from one sample in a study of T cells after yellow fever vaccination. TCRdb re-called the 5' RACE reads with MiXCR, one entry per CDR3 protein. The data show about 46,000 distinct CDR3 sequences, just under 6.5% seen once. This specimen consisted of PBMCs, either bulk or a sorted T-cell subset (CD4+, CD8+, memory, or dextramer-sorted; not recorded which), obtained 45 days after the yellow fever booster vaccination. Every receptor here comes from a man between 25 and 39 years old who received the YFV17D yellow fever vaccine.

This clonotype came up a few times. The chain recombines TRBV6-2 or TRBV6-3 with TRBJ1-6; the match to TRBD1 covers 8 bases. This CDR3 contains 14 residues. Unmatched junction bases numbered 9, after V lost 8 bases and J lost 9 bases. Looked up from germline, CDR1 is MNHEY and CDR2 is SVGEGT. As DNA, the CDR3 is TGTGCCAGCCGGCGAAGGACAGGGACTTCACCCCTCCACTTT. This translates into CASRRRTGTSPLHF.

A note on this clonotype: This may be a read error, as it is one base from a much larger clone. The V call is TRBV20-1, the J call TRBJ1-5; D is unresolved. This CDR3 is built from 14 residues. The germline CDR1 and CDR2 sequences are DFQATT and SNEGSKA (reference sequence). The V and J ends lost 6 bases and 5 bases respectively, with 17 bases between them. In DNA form, the CDR3 reads TGCAGTGCCCCTGACGTGGGAACCGATCAGCCCCAGCATTTT. This codes for CSAPDVGTDQPQHF.

This clonotype appeared many times. V usage is TRBV6-2 or TRBV6-3 and J usage is TRBJ2-3; TRBD1 matches at 8 bases. Germline-derived CDR1 and CDR2 are MNHEY and SVGEGT. V shed 4 bases and J 7 bases; nucleotides not matched to a gene: 10. The CDR3 totals 15 residues. This CDR3 is CASSSPETGVNTQYF. For the CDR3, the DNA is TGTGCCAGCAGTTCTCCCGAGACAGGGGTCAATACGCAGTATTTT.

This clonotype appeared many times. The rearrangement links TRBV3-1 to TRBJ1-1; no reliable D call. CDR3 length: 15 residues. The V gene lost 7 bases and the J gene lost 5 bases, with 20 bases spanning the gap. Germline values: CDR1 LGHDT, CDR2 YNNKEL (reference sequence). The CDR3 bases are TGTGCCAGCATCACCGCGGGAACTCCTAAGACTGAAGCTTTCTTT. Its protein is CASITAGTPKTEAFF.

The rearrangement joins TRBV11-2 to TRBJ2-1; a weak D match, TRBD2 (6 bases). From germline, CDR1 is SGHAT and CDR2 FQNNGV. V lost 4 bases, J lost 1 base, and 11 bases lay in between. CDR3 length: 15 amino acids. CDR3: CASSSRLVSYNEQFF. The CDR3 nucleotides are TGTGCCAGCAGCTCCCGACTAGTTTCCTACAATGAGCAGTTCTTC.

This CDR3 reads CASSLAASGNEQFF. CDR3 in DNA: TGTGCCAGCAGCTTGGCGGCTAGCGGCAATGAGCAGTTCTTC. The chain combines TRBV5-4 with TRBJ2-1, with 7 bases fitting TRBD2. V lost 0 bases to trimming and J lost 6 bases; unmatched junction nucleotides: 3. CDR1 and CDR2 (germline): SGHNT, YYREEE (reference sequence). This CDR3 is 14 amino acids long.

This clonotype was observed a few times. This chain joins TRBV19 and TRBJ2-6, with D unresolved. The CDR3 contains 17 residues. The V and J ends lost 4 bases and 2 bases respectively, with 15 bases between them. CDR1 and CDR2 (germline): LNHDA, SQIVND (reference sequence). The CDR3 reads CASSNLESWTGANVLTF. In nucleotides, the CDR3 is TGTGCCAGTAGTAACTTGGAGTCGTGGACTGGGGCCAACGTCCTGACTTTC.

This clonotype was seen repeatedly, ten times or more. The chain is built from TRBV20-1 and TRBJ2-1, with D unclear. CDR3 length equals 15 residues. The germline V and J ends were trimmed by 0 bases and 4 bases, with 13 bases remaining between them. Germline CDR1 and CDR2: DFQATT and SNEGSKA (reference sequence). The CDR3 reads CSARDFGQSYNEQFF. CDR3 nucleotide sequence: TGCAGTGCTAGAGATTTTGGGCAGTCGTACAATGAGCAGTTCTTC.

V and J are TRBV10-1 and TRBJ2-5; D gene ambiguous. Germline assignment: CDR1 WNHNN and CDR2 SYGVQD (reference sequence). This CDR3 spans 11 amino acids. The germline V and J ends were trimmed by 6 bases and 8 bases, with 10 bases remaining between them. The CDR3 loop reads CASSSGGTQYF. CDR3 nucleotides: TGCGCCAGCAGCTCGGGCGGTACCCAGTACTTC.

There are a few counts of this clonotype. The V gene is TRBV25-1, the J gene TRBJ1-2; 8 nucleotides match TRBD1. The CDR3 runs to 14 residues. Germline trimming cut 3 bases from V and 8 bases from J; bases unmatched to any gene: 8. In germline, CDR1 is MGHDK, CDR2 SYGVNS. The CDR3 DNA is TGTGCCAGCAGTGATCAGGGGGCTTCAACCGGCTACACCTTC. This encodes CASSDQGASTGYTF.

In its sample, this clonotype was seen many times. The chain is built from TRBV2 and TRBJ1-5, with D possibly being TRBD1 (5 bases). There are 13 residues in the CDR3. V lost 7 bases and J lost 3, with 10 bases in between. The germline gives CDR1 SNHLY, CDR2 FYNNEI. The CDR3 loop is CASIGHPNQPQHF. CDR3 in DNA: TGTGCCAGCATAGGACACCCCAATCAGCCCCAGCATTTT.

The chain recombines TRBV7-2 with TRBJ2-7; 13 bases align to TRBD2. With V trimmed by 4 bases and J by 2 bases, 5 bases remained unmatched. The CDR3 runs 16 residues. Looked up from germline, CDR1 is SGHTA and CDR2 is FQGNSA. The DNA of the CDR3 is TGTGCCAGCAGCTCCAACGGACTAGCGGGAGCCTACGAGCAGTACTTC. Its translation is CASSSNGLAGAYEQYF. Using reference TRBV7-2 and TRBJ2-7 for the parts outside the CDR3, the full variable domain is GAGVSQSPSNKVTEKGKDVELRCDPISGHTALYWYRQSLGQGLEFLIYFQGNSAPDKSGLPSDRFSAERTGGSVSTLTIQRTQQEDSAVYLCASSSNGLAGAYEQYFGPGTRLTVT.

In this sample, this clonotype turned up a few times. The chain has TRBV28 and TRBJ2-5; D unresolved. V was shortened by 11 bases and J by 1 base, with 20 bases between the two germline ends. Germline V lookup: CDR1 MDHEN, CDR2 SYDVKM. This CDR3 has 15 residues. The CDR3 reads CAGAPRLSGQETQYF. The CDR3 DNA follows: TGTGCCGGAGCCCCGAGATTAAGTGGCCAAGAGACCCAGTACTTC.

This clonotype was counted many times. The V call is TRBV4-3, the J call TRBJ2-3, with D hard to call. With 4 bases removed from V and 4 bases from J, the gap between germline ends came to 6 bases. The CDR3 sequence is 12 residues long. Per the germline V gene, CDR1 is LGHNA and CDR2 is YSLEER. The CDR3 reads CASSLQSDTQYF. CDR3 in DNA: TGCGCCAGCAGCCTACAATCAGATACGCAGTATTTT.

This clonotype was counted many times. The chain carries TRBV12-3 or TRBV12-4 and TRBJ2-3; D might be TRBD1 (6 bases). CDR3 length equals 14 residues. V was pared by 6 bases and J by 2 bases, with 12 bases between. CDR3 loop: CASSTGQITDTQYF. CDR3 DNA: TGTGCCAGCAGCACAGGACAGATCACAGATACGCAGTATTTT.

In this sample, this clonotype turned up many times. The chain has TRBV7-2 and TRBJ2-1, with D possibly TRBD2 on 6 matching bases. Germline lookup yields CDR1 SGHTA and CDR2 FQGNSA. This CDR3 has 15 amino acids. V was cut by 0 bases and J by 4 bases, with 10 bases left in between. CDR3 protein: CASSLAGSGYNEQFF. CDR3 DNA: TGTGCCAGCAGCTTAGCGGGTAGCGGTTACAATGAGCAGTTCTTC.

This clonotype was detected only a few times. The chain is built from TRBV5-1 and TRBJ1-2; 8 nucleotides match TRBD1. The germline V gene encodes CDR1 SGHRS and CDR2 YFSETQ. The V segment lost 3 bases and the J segment 6 bases; nucleotides outside the gene matches: 4. CDR3 length equals 13 residues. The CDR3 region has the DNA TGCGCCAGCAGCTGGGGGACAGGAGATGGCTACACCTTC. Protein: CASSWGTGDGYTF.

The rearrangement links TRBV28 to TRBJ2-5; 8 nucleotides line up with TRBD2. CDR1 is MDHEN and CDR2 is SYDVKM in the germline V gene. Trimming at V came to 6 bases and at J to 5 bases, leaving 11 bases not matched to a gene. The CDR3 totals 15 residues. The DNA of the CDR3 is TGTGCCAGCAGCCGCCCGGCGGGGGGAAGGGAGACCCAGTACTTC. As protein: CASSRPAGGRETQYF.

This clonotype has a count of ten or more. The chain uses TRBV30 and TRBJ1-1, with 9 bases lining up with TRBD1. CDR1 and CDR2 from the germline V gene are GTSNPN and SVGIG (reference sequence). The V segment lost 4 bases and the J segment 6 bases; nucleotides outside the gene matches: 9. CDR3 size: 14 residues. The CDR3 spells CAWIVQGARAEAFF. The CDR3 bases are TGTGCCTGGATCGTACAGGGGGCGCGGGCTGAAGCTTTCTTT.